This T cell receptor beta chain was sequenced in a study of T cell responses to AZD1222 COVID-19 vaccine. Germline values: CDR1 SGHNT, CDR2 YENEEA. Trimming took 5 bases from V and 10 from J, leaving 18 bases between them. The CDR3 extends over 14 amino acids. This table comes from immunoSEQ multiplex PCR, and its TCRdb copy is limited to in-frame clones, with some not included. The table records about 93,000 clones, 80% to 90% of them present only once. Timing groups of about 4 and about 12 weeks for second doses were pooled. The sequence derives from an adult who received the AZD1222 COVID-19 vaccine. The sequences come from peripheral blood, collected 28 days after the second AZD1222 dose. This chain links TRBV11-3 with TRBJ2-1; D may be TRBD2 (5 bases). The CDR3 loop is CASSPPSGTREQFF. CDR3 DNA sequence: TGTGCCAGCAGCCCGCCAAGCGGCACTCGGGAGCAGTTCTTC.